Shown below are 22 T cell receptor beta chains from a single sample sequenced in a study of tumor-infiltrating lymphocytes in primary liver carcinoma. A primer matching the constant region was used to make TCR beta cDNA from around 550 ng of total RNA. Investigators got TCR beta libraries out of three nested multiplex PCR rounds, done with slightly modified ARM-PCR. The first two PCR rounds used TRBV1-TRBV30 primers with a Cbeta primer, around 10 cycles each. MiXCR, applied by TCRdb to the multiplex PCR reads, yields one record per CDR3 protein. The table has some 110,000 distinct CDR3 sequences, around 64% seen once. The source material, roughly 18-33 mg of unsorted bulk tissue, was used to co-extract RNA and DNA. Sequences were obtained from liver tumor tissue from sampling region 3. As to subset: tumor region T3, left-lateral pole. These receptors originate from a woman aged 60 to 75 with primary liver carcinoma and hepatitis B virus infection.

This clonotype was seen more than once but under ten times. Its ends do not fully match the called genes, so a read error is possible. The chain carries TRBV5-1 and TRBJ2-1; 9 nucleotides line up with TRBD2. Germline CDR1 and CDR2: SGHRS and YFSETQ. This CDR3 is 17 amino acids long. CDR3 protein: CASSPGSLAGLYNERVF. As DNA, the CDR3 is TGCGCCAGCAGCCCCGGAAGTCTAGCGGGACTCTACAATGAGCGGGTCTTC.

Comments on this clonotype: Given the absence of the conserved phenylalanine or tryptophan at the CDR3 end, a read error is likely. The chain links TRBV11-2 to TRBJ2-3; the D gene is possibly TRBD2 (5 bases). Per germline, CDR1 SGHAT and CDR2 FQNNGV. This CDR3 region has 13 residues. CDR3 in DNA: TGTGTCAGCGGCTTAGATCGAGGAGATACGCAGTATCTT. Amino acid sequence: CVSGLDRGDTQYL.

The chain is built from TRBV18 and TRBJ2-2; D not resolved. V was shortened by 3 bases and J by 3 bases, with 11 bases between the two germline ends. Germline V gives CDR1 KGHSH, CDR2 LQKENI. CDR3 length equals 15 residues. In nucleotides, the CDR3 is TGTGCCAGCTCACCTAAGTATGATCACACCGGGGAGCTGTTTTTT. Translating it yields CASSPKYDHTGELFF.

With respect to this clonotype: A much larger clone is a single base away; this may be a read error. The rearrangement links TRBV30 to TRBJ2-5, with D unresolved. Looked up from germline, CDR1 is GTSNPN and CDR2 is SVGIG (reference sequence). The CDR3 extends over 13 amino acids. CDR3: CARSPGNQETQYF. CDR3 DNA sequence: TGTGCCCGGAGTCCCGGCAACCAAGAGACCCAGTACTTC.

This clonotype came up many times. V is TRBV5-5 and J is TRBJ1-5, with a weak D call TRBD1 (5 bases). CDR3 length equals 16 residues. V lost 2 bases, J lost 1 base, and 13 bases lay in between. The V gene's germline CDR1 is SGHKS and CDR2 YYEKEE (reference sequence). Written as DNA, the CDR3 is TGTGCCAGCAGCTTCCGGGGGATAGGAAGCAATCAGCCCCAGCATTTT. This translates into CASSFRGIGSNQPQHF.

This clonotype was counted many times. This sequence joins TRBV12-3 or TRBV12-4 and TRBJ2-7, with 8 positions matching TRBD2. The CDR3 is 15 amino acids. V lost 1 base and J lost 5; bases outside the gene matches: 7. The CDR3 loop is CASSLGVGRANEQYF. Here the CDR3 DNA reads TGTGCCAGCAGTTTAGGAGTCGGGAGGGCCAACGAGCAGTACTTC.

In regard to this clonotype: The conserved phenylalanine or tryptophan is not found at the CDR3 terminus, so this likely reflects a read error. The V call is TRBV11-1, the J call TRBJ2-6, with 8 bases matching TRBD1. Germline values: CDR1 SGHAT, CDR2 FQDESV (reference sequence). Trimming took 7 bases from V and 2 from J; bases not matched to a gene: 13. There are 18 residues in the CDR3. The CDR3 sequence: CASNFAGTGLPGANVLTS. The CDR3 DNA follows: TGTGCCAGCAACTTCGCCGGGACAGGCCTCCCTGGGGCCAACGTCCTGACTTCC.

The chain has TRBV6-6 and TRBJ2-5; D is possibly TRBD1 or TRBD2 (6 bases each). Germline V gene data show CDR1 as MNHNY and CDR2 as SVGAGI (reference sequence). CDR3 length equals 17 residues. The V end lost 6 bases, the J end lost 1 base, and 21 bases lay between the germline ends. CDR3 sequence: CASSRSRGGTAQETQYF. In DNA, the CDR3 is TGTGCCAGCAGCCGCTCCCGAGGGGGGACCGCCCAAGAGACCCAGTACTTC.

This rearrangement joins TRBV7-8 to TRBJ2-7; 8 bases line up with TRBD1. The CDR3 loop spans 14 amino acids. Per the germline V gene, CDR1 is SGHVS and CDR2 is FQNEAQ. In DNA form, the CDR3 reads TGTGACATCAGTATCGACAGGGGCCCCTACGAGCAGTACTTC. Its protein is CDISIDRGPYEQYF.

A single count supports this clonotype. A read error is possible here, since a much larger clone lies one base away. The rearrangement uses TRBV30 and TRBJ2-3; no clear D. The CDR3 has 14 residues. Between the trimmed V and J ends, which lost 5 bases and 4 bases, there was a span of 16 bases. CDR1 and CDR2 from the germline V gene are GTSNPN and SVGIG (reference sequence). The CDR3 nucleotides read TGTGCCTGGTCCAGAGGCAGGACCGCAGATACGCAGTATTTT. Translating gives CAWSRGRTADTQYF. Combining the CDR3 with reference TRBV30 and TRBJ2-3 gives the whole variable domain SQTIHQWPATLVQPVGSPLSLECTVEGTSNPNLYWYRQAAGRGLQLLFYSVGIGQISSEVPQNLSASRPQDRQFILSSKKLLLSDSGFYLCAWSRGRTADTQYFGPGTRLTVL.

This clonotype was seen a few times. The V call is TRBV28, the J call TRBJ2-4; D possibly uses TRBD1 or TRBD2 (5 bases each). Germline V lookup: CDR1 MDHEN, CDR2 SYDVKM. Trimming removed 6 bases at V and 8 bases at J, with 23 bases between. The CDR3 runs 16 residues. CDR3 amino acids: CASSFLGPISADIQYF. The CDR3 nucleotides are TGTGCCAGCAGCTTCTTGGGACCCATTAGTGCGGACATTCAGTACTTC.

Note on this clonotype: Given a much more abundant clone one base away, this may be a read error. J is TRBJ2-3 and V is TRBV6-6; 10 bases line up with TRBD2. This CDR3 comprises 19 residues. Per germline, CDR1 MNHNY and CDR2 SVGAGI (reference sequence). The CDR3 region has the DNA TGTACCAGCAGTCCCTGGAGGTCCCAGCGGGAGGGCCGGACAGATACGCAGTATTTT. Protein sequence: CTSSPWRSQREGRTDTQYF.

This clonotype has a count of ten or more. The chain recombines TRBV5-1 with TRBJ1-2, with 10 bases identical to TRBD1. The CDR3 has 15 amino acids. Trimming at V came to 3 bases and at J to 4 bases, leaving 6 bases not matched to a gene. Looked up from germline, CDR1 is SGHRS and CDR2 is YFSETQ. This CDR3 reads CASSSSGTGAYGYTF. CDR3 sequence (DNA): TGCGCCAGCAGCTCCTCCGGGACAGGGGCCTATGGCTACACCTTC.

About this clonotype itself: It is likely a read error, because the conserved phenylalanine at the end of the CDR3 is missing. This chain connects TRBV6-2 or TRBV6-3 to TRBJ2-7, with 7 bases matching TRBD2. J was trimmed by 3 bases and V by 5 bases; bases with no gene match: 10. Germline loops: CDR1 MNHEY, CDR2 SVGEGT. The CDR3 has 15 residues. The CDR3 is CASSTARRGIYEQYS. The CDR3 DNA follows: TGTGCCAGCAGTACCGCTCGGCGGGGGATCTACGAGCAGTACTCC.

In regard to this clonotype: Germline and junction disagree at one end, which may indicate a read error. This chain links TRBV6-6 with TRBJ1-2, with a weak D call TRBD1 (6 bases). From germline, CDR1 is MNHNY and CDR2 SVGAGI (reference sequence). The CDR3 covers 16 residues. CDR3: CASIYPGQKANYGYTF. CDR3 DNA: TGTGCCAGCATCTACCCCGGACAGAAAGCTAACTATGGCTACACTTTC.

Details on this clonotype: Relative to the germline gene, one junction end is altered; a read error may explain this. This chain connects TRBV11-2 to TRBJ2-1; maybe TRBD1 (6 bases). Germline V gives CDR1 SGHAT, CDR2 FQNNGV. The CDR3 spans 15 residues. CDR3 amino acids: CVSSLQGLWDNKQFF. CDR3 DNA: TGTGTCAGCAGCTTGCAGGGATTATGGGACAATAAGCAGTTCTTC.

This clonotype has only a few counts. This chain links TRBV7-2 with TRBJ1-2; 7 nucleotides align to TRBD1. The CDR3 runs 13 residues. V was clipped by 5 bases and J by 5 bases; unmatched bases: 5. CDR1 is SGHTA, CDR2 FQGNSA, per germline. The DNA for the CDR3 is TGTGCCAGCAGCCCCGGGACAGAATATGGCTACACCTTC. This sequence encodes CASSPGTEYGYTF.

This clonotype has more than one count but fewer than ten. Being one base from a much bigger clone, this may be a read error. The chain is built from TRBV12-3 or TRBV12-4 and TRBJ2-1, with D possibly TRBD1 on 5 matching bases. V gave up 0 bases and J gave up 6 bases, with 9 bases separating them. The CDR3 runs 14 residues. The CDR3, as DNA: TGTGCCAGCAGTTTAGCGGGGCCGTGCAATGAGCAGTTCTTC. Translated, it gives CASSLAGPCNEQFF.

Comments on this clonotype: The junction does not match germline at one end; this may be a read error. This rearrangement joins TRBV12-3 or TRBV12-4 to TRBJ2-3, with unresolved D. The CDR3 loop spans 15 amino acids. CDR3 in amino acids: CVSSFGVLGTDTQYF. In DNA form, the CDR3 reads TGTGTCAGCAGTTTCGGAGTGCTCGGCACAGATACGCAGTATTTT.

Comments on this clonotype: A read error is possible here, since a much larger clone lies one base away. V and J are TRBV5-1 and TRBJ2-3; D not certain. This CDR3 has 14 residues. Germline V gene data show CDR1 as SGHRS and CDR2 as YFSETQ. The DNA of the CDR3 is TGCGCCAGCAACTTGGAACAGACCACAGATACGCAGTATTTT. Protein product: CASNLEQTTDTQYF. The full variable domain, in which reference TRBV5-1 and TRBJ2-3 provide the parts outside the CDR3, is KAGVTQTPRYLIKTRGQQVTLSCSPISGHRSVSWYQQTPGQGLQFLFEYFSETQRNKGNFPGRFSGRQFSNSRSEMNVSTLELGDSALYLCASNLEQTTDTQYFGPGTRLTVL.

This clonotype was detected only once. A much larger clone sits a single nucleotide away, making a read error possible. In this CDR3 the conserved last residue, phenylalanine or tryptophan, is missing, so a read error is likely. The rearrangement links TRBV12-3 or TRBV12-4 to TRBJ1-1; 8 bases are a match to TRBD1. V gave up 5 bases and J gave up 1 base; unmatched junction bases: 9. The CDR3 is 16 amino acids. The CDR3 is CASSAGTGQGNTEAFI. The CDR3 DNA reads as TGTGCCAGCAGTGCAGGAACCGGACAGGGGAACACTGAAGCTTTCATT.

This clonotype qualifies as medium-sized (0.01 to 0.1%). The V and J genes are TRBV4-1 and TRBJ2-7, with D possibly called TRBD1 or TRBD2 (6 bases each). Germline V CDR1 and CDR2: MGHRA, YSYEKL. This CDR3 spans 15 amino acids. Between the trimmed V and J ends, which lost 3 bases and 7 bases, there was a span of 19 bases. This chain's CDR3 is CASSHPGEGGKEQYF. Here the CDR3 DNA reads TGCGCCAGCAGCCACCCTGGAGAAGGGGGGAAAGAGCAGTACTTC.